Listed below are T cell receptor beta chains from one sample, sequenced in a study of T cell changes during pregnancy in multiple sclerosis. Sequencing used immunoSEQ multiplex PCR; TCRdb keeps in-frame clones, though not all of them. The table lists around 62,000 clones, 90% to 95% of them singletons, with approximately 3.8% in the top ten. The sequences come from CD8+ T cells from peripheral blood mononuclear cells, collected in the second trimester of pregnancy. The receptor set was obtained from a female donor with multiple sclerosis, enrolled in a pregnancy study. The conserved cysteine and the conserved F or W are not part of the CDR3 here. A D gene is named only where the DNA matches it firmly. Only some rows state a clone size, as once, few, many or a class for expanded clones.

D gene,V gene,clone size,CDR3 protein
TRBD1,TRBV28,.,ASNHLGTGAYGYT
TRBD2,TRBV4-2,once,ASSQESGNPSYEQY
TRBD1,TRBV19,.,ASSIGQAVSYEQY
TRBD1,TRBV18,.,ASSPPGQADYGYT
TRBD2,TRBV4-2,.,ASSQRELSSYEQY
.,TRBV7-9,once,ASSPGGGTEAF
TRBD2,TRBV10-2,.,ASSELAGSKDTQY
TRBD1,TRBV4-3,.,ASSQVQGALMGTDTQY
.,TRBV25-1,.,ASSESYRQIEKLF
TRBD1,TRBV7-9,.,ASAGQGSGANVLT
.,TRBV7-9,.,ASSPPVRGANVLT
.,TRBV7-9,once,ASSPLTGTGELF
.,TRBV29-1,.,SVVILGNEQF
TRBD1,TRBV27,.,ASSLTPPGQGGHEQY
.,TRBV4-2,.,ASSQGAGEAF
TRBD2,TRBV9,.,ASSVGSGLAGDTQY
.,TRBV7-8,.,ASSLDVGEGEQF
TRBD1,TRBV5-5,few,ASSGDSSYEQY
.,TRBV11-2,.,ASSLSGDGGYT
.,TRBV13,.,ASSLKRYNEQF
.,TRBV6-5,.,ASSYDSGGLNTEAF
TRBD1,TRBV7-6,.,ASSWQTGGRNTGELF
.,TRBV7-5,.,VRSLAPNRGLNQPQH
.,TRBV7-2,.,ASSLDISSGNTIY
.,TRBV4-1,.,ASSQVAGSSYEQY
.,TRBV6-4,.,ASSLKGGASFNEQF
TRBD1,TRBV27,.,ASSLFFPPASRGTDTQY
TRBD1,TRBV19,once,ASIGSPGQVEGGPQH
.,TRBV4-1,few,ASSQEYRNNEKLF
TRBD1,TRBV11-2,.,ASSLWDRVETQY
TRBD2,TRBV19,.,ASSIGLAQETQY
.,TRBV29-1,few,SVEEASVEAF
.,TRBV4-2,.,ASSQGRLNEQF
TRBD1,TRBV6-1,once,ASSEEGQGYEKLF
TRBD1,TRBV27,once,ASSLYPGTGDNEQF
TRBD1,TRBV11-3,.,ASSKQGAVADTQY
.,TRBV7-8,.,ASSHQAGITEAF
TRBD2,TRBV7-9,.,ASSPRGGGDTYEQY
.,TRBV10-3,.,AISESGGGKY
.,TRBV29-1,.,SVELGGRLDTQY
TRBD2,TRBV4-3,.,ASSQDSGGSYEQY
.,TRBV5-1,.,ASSLVGGAGTEAF
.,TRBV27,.,ASSLNGGGYGYT
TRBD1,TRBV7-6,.,ASSRNRGLAGANVLT
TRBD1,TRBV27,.,ASSTWAGQGMLNTEAF
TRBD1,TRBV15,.,ATRDSSNQPQH
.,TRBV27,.,ASSSSGDPYEQY
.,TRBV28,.,ASTSGGRTVEKLF
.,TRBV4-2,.,ASSFTGSEAF
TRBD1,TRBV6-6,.,ASIDRGHETQY